This is a list of T cell receptor beta chains from one sample in a study of technical replicates of blood from a handful of donors. Assay used: immunoSEQ multiplex PCR; TCRdb lists only in-frame clones, some missing. The sample has 65,000 to 90,000 clones, more than 85% seen once. The material sequenced was T cells isolated from PBMCs. These receptors came from a human donor in good health. Both conserved end residues are trimmed from each CDR3.

TRBV7-9	TRBJ1-2	11	ASSPEGFPSPT
TRBV6-5	TRBJ1-2	11	ASRTGQGYGYT
TRBV13	TRBJ2-7	13	ASSHRDTPSYEQY
TRBV10-1	TRBJ1-4	12	ASSETRGHEKLF
TRBV30	TRBJ1-2	13	AWSVAAVEGYGYT
TRBV4-2	TRBJ2-7	12	ASRPDRGSYEQY
TRBV4-1	TRBJ1-2	12	ASSPGQGYYGYT
TRBV7-8	TRBJ2-2	10	ASSLSTGELF
TRBV9	TRBJ1-2	14	ASTRGSGGGLSGYT
TRBV7-2	TRBJ2-7	11	ASSRDSAYEQY
TRBV6-5	TRBJ2-7	12	ASSRQGSSYEQY
TRBV10-3	TRBJ1-1	13	AIRGQGEANTEAF
TRBV6-5	TRBJ2-1	13	ASSPGGTGGIGQF
TRBV11-2	TRBJ2-3	15	ASSPGTSGLMVDTQY
TRBV5-6	TRBJ2-7	12	ASNIVAVRNEQY
TRBV11-3	TRBJ2-5	13	ASSKPTGVSETQY
TRBV28	TRBJ1-2	11	ASSPGRAGGYT
TRBV30	TRBJ2-1	10	AWSIADNEQF
TRBV5-5	TRBJ2-3	12	ASSSGYGTDTQY
TRBV2	TRBJ2-2	11	ASGDHYTGELF
TRBV10-3	TRBJ2-7	14	AISHTRTGSADEQY
TRBV5-1	TRBJ2-7	9	ASSLEGEQY
TRBV5-5	TRBJ2-1	13	ASSKAGDSYNEQF
TRBV19	TRBJ2-5	13	ASSVQQGRTETQY
TRBV27	TRBJ2-7	12	ASSATTGSYEQY
TRBV29-1	TRBJ2-3	13	SVEDREHRADTQY
TRBV7-9	TRBJ1-2	11	ASSLGGDYGYT
TRBV5-4	TRBJ2-7	14	ASSREGLAANYEQY
TRBV28	TRBJ2-5	13	ATEDRRGRWGTQY
TRBV6-1	TRBJ2-6	14	ASSAGLAPGANVLT
TRBV5-4	TRBJ1-2	11	ASSRQGAAGHT
TRBV7-8	TRBJ1-1	15	ASSLWATVQPNTEAF
TRBV25-1	TRBJ2-7	11	ASSESPDYEQY
TRBV2	TRBJ2-7	11	ASSDSRGYEQY
TRBV19	TRBJ1-3	13	ASSTINNSGNTIY
TRBV6-5	TRBJ1-2	12	ASTLTEGADGYT
TRBV5-4	TRBJ1-5	12	ASSLDRVNQPQH
TRBV5-1	TRBJ2-3	15	ASSWEVSYQSTDTQY
TRBV2	TRBJ2-2	11	ASSVTGTGELF
TRBV13	TRBJ2-2	15	ASSFSLAGEDTGELF
TRBV9	TRBJ2-6	17	ASSVSPQGRPSGANVLT
TRBV4-1	TRBJ2-7	13	ASSQDGGDSYEQY
TRBV2	TRBJ1-4	15	ASSADTFGRGNEKLF
TRBV18	TRBJ2-7	13	ASSPGTGGTYEQY
TRBV15	TRBJ1-1	11	ATTGTGDTEAF
TRBV2	TRBJ1-4	15	ASRGPGHTATNEKLF
TRBV19	TRBJ1-1	12	ASSISNRGHEAF
TRBV18	TRBJ2-3	10	ASSPGRDTQY
TRBV7-6	TRBJ1-6	12	ASSSTGPNSPLH
TRBV7-6	TRBJ1-3	14	ASSPMTGGTGNTIY